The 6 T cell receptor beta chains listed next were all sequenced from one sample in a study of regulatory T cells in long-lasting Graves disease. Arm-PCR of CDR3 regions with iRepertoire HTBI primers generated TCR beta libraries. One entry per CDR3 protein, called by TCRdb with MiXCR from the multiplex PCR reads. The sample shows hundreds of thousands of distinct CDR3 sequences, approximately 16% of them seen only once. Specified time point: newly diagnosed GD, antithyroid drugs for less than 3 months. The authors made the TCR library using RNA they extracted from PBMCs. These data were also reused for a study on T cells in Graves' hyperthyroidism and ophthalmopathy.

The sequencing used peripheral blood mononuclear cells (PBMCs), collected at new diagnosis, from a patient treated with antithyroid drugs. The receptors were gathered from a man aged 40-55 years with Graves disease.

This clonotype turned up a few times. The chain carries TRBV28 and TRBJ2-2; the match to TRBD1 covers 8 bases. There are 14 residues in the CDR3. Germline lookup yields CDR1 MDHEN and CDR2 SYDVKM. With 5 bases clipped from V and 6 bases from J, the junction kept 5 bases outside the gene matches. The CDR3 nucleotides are TGTGCCAGCAGTCCCAGGGGGCGGGCCGGGGAGCTGTTTTTT. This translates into CASSPRGRAGELFF.

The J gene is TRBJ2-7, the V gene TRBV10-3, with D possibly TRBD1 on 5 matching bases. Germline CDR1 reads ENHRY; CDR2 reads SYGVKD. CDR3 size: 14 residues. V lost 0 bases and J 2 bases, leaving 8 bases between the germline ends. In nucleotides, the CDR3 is TGTGCCATCAGTGAGTCAGGGGTAACCTACGAGCAGTACTTC. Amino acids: CAISESGVTYEQYF.

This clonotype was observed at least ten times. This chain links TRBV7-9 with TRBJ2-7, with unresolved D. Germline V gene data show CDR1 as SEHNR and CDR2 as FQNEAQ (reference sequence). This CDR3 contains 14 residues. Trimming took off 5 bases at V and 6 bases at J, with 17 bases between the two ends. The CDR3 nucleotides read TGTGCCAGCAGCGAAGTGATTGCAGAGGCCGAGCAGTACTTC. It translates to CASSEVIAEAEQYF. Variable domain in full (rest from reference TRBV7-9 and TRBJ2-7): DTGVSQNPRHKITKRGQNVTFRCDPISEHNRLYWYRQTLGQGPEFLTYFQNEAQLEKSRLLSDRFSAERPKGSFSTLEIQRTEQGDSAMYLCASSEVIAEAEQYFGPGTRLTVT.

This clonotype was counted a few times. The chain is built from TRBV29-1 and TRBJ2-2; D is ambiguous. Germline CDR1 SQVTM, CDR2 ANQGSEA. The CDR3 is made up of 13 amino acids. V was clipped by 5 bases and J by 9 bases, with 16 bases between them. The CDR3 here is CSVPSPGERELFF. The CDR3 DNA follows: TGCAGCGTTCCATCGCCCGGAGAAAGGGAGCTGTTTTTT.

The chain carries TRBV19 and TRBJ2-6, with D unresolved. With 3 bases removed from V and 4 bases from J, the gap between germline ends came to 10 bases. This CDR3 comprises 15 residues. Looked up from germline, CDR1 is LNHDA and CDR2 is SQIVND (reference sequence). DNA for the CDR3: TGTGCCAGTAGTATGGGTGGTTCCGGGGCCAACGTCCTGACTTTC. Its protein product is CASSMGGSGANVLTF.

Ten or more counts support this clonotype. The CDR3 bases are TGCAGTGCTAGCTGGCAGGGGGTTCTTCGAGCTTTCTTT. Translated, it gives CSASWQGVLRAFF. The chain uses TRBV20-1 and TRBJ1-1, with 7 bases that match TRBD1. The CDR3 is made up of 13 amino acids. V gave up 3 bases and J gave up 10 bases; unmatched junction bases: 11. The germline V gene has CDR1 DFQATT and CDR2 SNEGSKA (reference sequence).